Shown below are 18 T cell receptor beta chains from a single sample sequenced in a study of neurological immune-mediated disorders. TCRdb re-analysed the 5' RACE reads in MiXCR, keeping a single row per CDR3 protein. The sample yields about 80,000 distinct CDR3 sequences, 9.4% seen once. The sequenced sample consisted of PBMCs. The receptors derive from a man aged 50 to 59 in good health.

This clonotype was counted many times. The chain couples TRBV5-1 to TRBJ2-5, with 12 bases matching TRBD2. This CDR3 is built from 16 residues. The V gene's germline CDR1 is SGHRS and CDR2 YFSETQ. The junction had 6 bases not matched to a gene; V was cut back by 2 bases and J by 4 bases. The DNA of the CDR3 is TGCGCCAGCAGCTTCCTAGCGGGGGGGCATCCAGAGACCCAGTACTTC. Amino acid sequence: CASSFLAGGHPETQYF.

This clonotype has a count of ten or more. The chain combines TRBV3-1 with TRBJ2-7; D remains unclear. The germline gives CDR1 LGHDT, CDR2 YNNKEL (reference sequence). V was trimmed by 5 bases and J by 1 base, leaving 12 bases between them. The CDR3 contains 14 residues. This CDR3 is CASSWDGGSYEQYF. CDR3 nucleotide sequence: TGTGCCAGCAGCTGGGATGGCGGTTCCTACGAGCAGTACTTC.

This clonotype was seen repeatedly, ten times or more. The CDR3 DNA follows: TGCGCCAGCAGCTTGGAAGGGTACTACGAGCAGTACTTC. Its translation is CASSLEGYYEQYF. J is TRBJ2-7 and V is TRBV5-1, with unresolved D. Trimming shortened V by 0 bases and J by 3 bases, and 7 bases separated the two germline ends. The CDR3 runs to 13 residues. Germline V lookup: CDR1 SGHRS, CDR2 YFSETQ.

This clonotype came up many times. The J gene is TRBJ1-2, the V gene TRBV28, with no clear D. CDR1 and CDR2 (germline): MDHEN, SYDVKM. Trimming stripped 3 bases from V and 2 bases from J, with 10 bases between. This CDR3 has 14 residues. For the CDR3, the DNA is TGTGCCAGCAGTTTTGCAGGCCCCAACTATGGCTACACCTTC. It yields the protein CASSFAGPNYGYTF.

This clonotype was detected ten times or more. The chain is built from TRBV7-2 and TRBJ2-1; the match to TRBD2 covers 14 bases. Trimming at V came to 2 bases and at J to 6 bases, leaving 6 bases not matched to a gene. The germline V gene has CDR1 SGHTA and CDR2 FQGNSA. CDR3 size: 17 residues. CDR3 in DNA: TGTGCCAGCAGCTTATCCGGGACTAGCGGGAGAATCAATGAGCAGTTCTTC. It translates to CASSLSGTSGRINEQFF.

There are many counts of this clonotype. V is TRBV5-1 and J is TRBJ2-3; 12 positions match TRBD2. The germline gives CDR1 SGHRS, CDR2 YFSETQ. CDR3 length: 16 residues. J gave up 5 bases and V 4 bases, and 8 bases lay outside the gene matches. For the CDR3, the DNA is TGCGCCAGCAGCGCCGGACTAGCGGGGAGTGGAGATACGCAGTATTTT. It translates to CASSAGLAGSGDTQYF.

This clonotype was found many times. The CDR3 DNA reads as TGTGCCAGCAGACCGGACAGGGTTCTCGTAGAGACCCAGTACTTC. It codes for CASRPDRVLVETQYF. The chain uses TRBV6-6 and TRBJ2-5, with TRBD1 matching over 8 bases. The CDR3 runs 15 residues. Per germline, CDR1 MNHNY and CDR2 SVGAGI (reference sequence). V lost 6 bases to trimming and J lost 4 bases; unmatched junction nucleotides: 10.

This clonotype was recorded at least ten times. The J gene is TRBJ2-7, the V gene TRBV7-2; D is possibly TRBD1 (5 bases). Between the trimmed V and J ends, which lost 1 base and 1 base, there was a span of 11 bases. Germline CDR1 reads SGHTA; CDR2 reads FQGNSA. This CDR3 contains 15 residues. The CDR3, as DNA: TGTGCCAGCAGCTTAGAGTCCCAGGGTTCCTACGAGCAGTACTTC. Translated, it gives CASSLESQGSYEQYF.

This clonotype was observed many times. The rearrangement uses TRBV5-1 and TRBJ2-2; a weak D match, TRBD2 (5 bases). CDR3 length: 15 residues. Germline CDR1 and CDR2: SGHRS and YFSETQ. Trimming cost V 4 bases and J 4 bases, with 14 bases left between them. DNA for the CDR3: TGCGCCAGCAGCATACCTGGACTCCTCACCGGGGAGCTGTTTTTT. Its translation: CASSIPGLLTGELFF.

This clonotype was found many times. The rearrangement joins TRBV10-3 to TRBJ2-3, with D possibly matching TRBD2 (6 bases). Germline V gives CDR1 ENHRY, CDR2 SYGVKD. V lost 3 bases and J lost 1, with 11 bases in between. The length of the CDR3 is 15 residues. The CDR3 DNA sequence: TGTGCCATCAGTGACGGCGAGCGGGGCACAGATACGCAGTATTTT. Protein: CAISDGERGTDTQYF.

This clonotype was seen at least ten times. The CDR3 loop is CASSKGLAGVTGELFF. In nucleotides, the CDR3 is TGCGCCAGCAGTAAGGGACTAGCGGGGGTCACCGGGGAGCTGTTTTTT. The chain employs TRBV10-1 and TRBJ2-2; 14 nucleotides agree with TRBD2. The trim removed 5 bases at V and 4 bases at J, leaving 3 bases unmatched. CDR3 length: 16 residues. CDR1 WNHNN and CDR2 SYGVQD come from the germline V gene (reference sequence).

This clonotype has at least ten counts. The CDR3: CASSLDSWSGGATGELFF. The CDR3 region has the DNA TGCGCCAGCAGCTTGGATTCCTGGAGCGGGGGGGCAACCGGGGAGCTGTTTTTT. The chain recombines TRBV5-1 with TRBJ2-2, with 10 positions matching TRBD2. The CDR3 runs to 18 residues. Germline CDR1 is SGHRS and CDR2 is YFSETQ. The V gene end was trimmed by 0 bases and the J gene end by 5 bases; junction bases not matched to a gene: 10.

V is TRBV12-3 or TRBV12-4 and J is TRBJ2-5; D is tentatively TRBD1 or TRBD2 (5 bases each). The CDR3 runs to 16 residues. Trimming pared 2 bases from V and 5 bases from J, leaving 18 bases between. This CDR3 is CASSLRLNGGTETQYF. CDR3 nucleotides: TGTGCCAGCAGTTTACGGCTTAATGGGGGTACCGAGACCCAGTACTTC.

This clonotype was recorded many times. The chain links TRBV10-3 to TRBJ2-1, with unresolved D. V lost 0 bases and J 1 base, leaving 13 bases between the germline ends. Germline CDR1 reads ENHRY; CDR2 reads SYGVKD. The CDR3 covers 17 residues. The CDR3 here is CAISESRQDLSYNEQFF. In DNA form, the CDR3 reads TGTGCCATCAGTGAGTCAAGGCAGGATCTATCCTACAATGAGCAGTTCTTC.

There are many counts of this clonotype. CDR3: CAIRTSGNQETQYF. The CDR3 DNA is TGTGCCATCAGAACCTCCGGGAACCAAGAGACCCAGTACTTC. The V call is TRBV10-3, the J call TRBJ2-5; the D gene is possibly TRBD2 (5 bases). Germline CDR1 and CDR2: ENHRY and SYGVKD. Trimming took off 6 bases at V and 0 bases at J, with 11 bases between the two ends. The CDR3 has 14 amino acids.

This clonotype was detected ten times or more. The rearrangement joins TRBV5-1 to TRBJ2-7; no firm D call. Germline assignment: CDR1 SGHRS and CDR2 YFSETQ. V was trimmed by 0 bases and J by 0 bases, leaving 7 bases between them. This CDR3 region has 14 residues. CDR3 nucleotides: TGCGCCAGCAGCTTGGATGGCTACTCCTACGAGCAGTACTTC. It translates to CASSLDGYSYEQYF.

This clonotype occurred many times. The DNA of the CDR3 is TGCAGTGCTAGAGATCCAAAAGGGGCCACAGATACGCAGTATTTT. Residues: CSARDPKGATDTQYF. The chain couples TRBV20-1 to TRBJ2-3, with a possible D match to TRBD1 (5 bases). Trimming shortened V by 0 bases and J by 2 bases, and 12 bases separated the two germline ends. From germline, CDR1 is DFQATT and CDR2 SNEGSKA (reference sequence). The CDR3 is 15 amino acids.

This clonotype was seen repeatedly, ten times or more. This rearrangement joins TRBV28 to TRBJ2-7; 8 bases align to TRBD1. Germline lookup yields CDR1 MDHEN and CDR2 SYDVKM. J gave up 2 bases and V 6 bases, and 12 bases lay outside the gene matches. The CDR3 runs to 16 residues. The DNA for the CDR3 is TGTGCCAGCAGCCCCCTGTTAGGGACAGGTACCTACGAGCAGTACTTC. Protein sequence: CASSPLLGTGTYEQYF.